Below, 21 T cell receptor beta chains from the same sample are listed, as sequenced in a study of control samples from healthy donors and cancer patients. Sequencing used immunoSEQ multiplex PCR; TCRdb keeps in-frame clones, though not all of them. The data contain 95,000 to 150,000 clones, about 89% of them seen just once; the ten biggest clones take up approximately 39%. The sample comprised blood. The receptor source for this set is a man in his fifties in good health.

This clone turned up a few times. Within the sample, other DNA sequences also encode this same CDR3. The CDR3 sequence: CASSLGGNTEAFF. The CDR3 nucleotides are TGTGCCAGCAGTTTAGGCGGTAACACTGAAGCTTTCTTT. J is TRBJ1-1 and V is TRBV12-3 or TRBV12-4; D gene uncertain. Trimming took off 1 base at V and 2 bases at J, with 5 bases between the two ends. The CDR3 loop spans 13 amino acids.

The chain combines TRBV2 with TRBJ2-5, with no clear D. The CDR3 extends over 13 amino acids. Germline V gene sequence: CDR1 SNHLY, CDR2 FYNNEI. Trimming stripped 3 bases from V and 3 bases from J, with 8 bases between. In DNA form, the CDR3 reads TGTGCCAGCAGTGAGTGGCTAGAAGAGACCCAGTACTTC. It translates to CASSEWLEETQYF. The variable domain in full, completed from reference TRBV2 and TRBJ2-5, reads EPEVTQTPSHQVTQMGQEVILRCVPISNHLYFYWYRQILGQKVEFLVSFYNNEISEKSEIFDDQFSVERPDGSNFTLKIRSTKLEDSAMYFCASSEWLEETQYFGPGTRLLVL.

The chain links TRBV5-6 to TRBJ1-6; D remains unclear. The CDR3 sequence is 17 residues long. Between the trimmed V and J ends, which lost 1 base and 4 bases, there was a span of 15 bases. Germline loops: CDR1 SGHDT, CDR2 YYEEEE. The CDR3 loop is CASSLRRGSAYNSPLHF. In nucleotides, the CDR3 is TGTGCCAGCAGCTTGAGGAGAGGCAGCGCGTATAATTCACCCCTCCACTTT. Full variable domain (remainder filled in from reference TRBV5-6 and TRBJ1-6): DAGVTQSPTHLIKTRGQQVTLRCSPKSGHDTVSWYQQALGQGPQFIFQYYEEEERQRGNFPDRFSGHQFPNYSSELNVNALLLGDSALYLCASSLRRGSAYNSPLHFGNGTRLTVT.

Written as DNA, the CDR3 is TGCGCCAGCAGCCCGGGGGCCTACGAGCAGTACTTC. Residues: CASSPGAYEQYF. This chain links TRBV5-1 with TRBJ2-7, with a tentative D call TRBD2 (6 bases). The CDR3 length is 12 residues. Between the trimmed V and J ends, which lost 4 bases and 2 bases, there was a span of 7 bases. CDR1 and CDR2 from the germline V gene are SGHRS and YFSETQ.

This sequence joins TRBV7-9 and TRBJ1-2; 12 bases are a match to TRBD1. This CDR3 spans 16 amino acids. Germline-derived CDR1 and CDR2 are SEHNR and FQNEAQ (reference sequence). J gave up 3 bases and V 6 bases, and 8 bases lay outside the gene matches. CDR3: CASSLGQGAMDYGYTF. CDR3 coding DNA: TGTGCCAGCAGTTTGGGACAGGGGGCGATGGACTATGGCTACACCTTC.

J is TRBJ2-4 and V is TRBV2; either TRBD1 or TRBD2 may fit D (5 bases each). This CDR3 is 16 amino acids long. Germline lookup yields CDR1 SNHLY and CDR2 FYNNEI. The V and J ends lost 5 bases and 1 base respectively, with 15 bases between them. The CDR3 spells CASSPWDRAAKNIQYF. CDR3 nucleotides: TGTGCCAGCAGTCCTTGGGACCGGGCGGCCAAAAACATTCAGTACTTC.

This sequence joins TRBV19 and TRBJ2-5; D remains unclear. CDR3 length: 14 amino acids. Germline CDR1 LNHDA, CDR2 SQIVND (reference sequence). V lost 3 bases and J lost 1, with 9 bases in between. In DNA form, the CDR3 reads TGTGCCAGTAGTATCCGGACGGCCCAAGAGACCCAGTACTTC. This gives the protein CASSIRTAQETQYF.

This chain joins TRBV5-1 and TRBJ1-2, with 7 nucleotides matching TRBD1. Germline V gene sequence: CDR1 SGHRS, CDR2 YFSETQ. V lost 4 bases to trimming and J lost 0 bases; unmatched junction nucleotides: 6. The CDR3 consists of 15 residues. The CDR3, as DNA: TGCGCCAGCAGCGCCACCCAGGGGGCTAACTATGGCTACACCTTC. It yields the protein CASSATQGANYGYTF.

The V call is TRBV27, the J call TRBJ1-1, with D tentatively TRBD1 (5 bases). Trimming pared 7 bases from V and 2 bases from J, leaving 17 bases between. The CDR3 is 15 residues long. Germline loops: CDR1 MNHEY, CDR2 SMNVEV (reference sequence). The CDR3: CASTPFGAGNTEAFF. The CDR3 DNA sequence: TGTGCCAGCACCCCGTTTGGGGCGGGAAACACTGAAGCTTTCTTT.

The chain couples TRBV19 to TRBJ1-1; 9 nucleotides match TRBD1. This CDR3 comprises 15 residues. Germline trimming cut 2 bases from V and 1 base from J; bases unmatched to any gene: 2. Germline V gene lookup returns CDR1 LNHDA and CDR2 SQIVND (reference sequence). CDR3 coding DNA: TGTGCCAGTAGTATAACAGGGGGCCGGAACACTGAAGCTTTCTTT. Its protein product is CASSITGGRNTEAFF.

The chain is built from TRBV5-1 and TRBJ2-1, with D unresolved. V lost 3 bases to trimming and J lost 0 bases, with 10 bases between them. The CDR3 has 15 amino acids. From germline, CDR1 is SGHRS and CDR2 YFSETQ. CDR3 coding DNA: TGCGCCAGCAGCTGGACCGAGAGCTCCTACAATGAGCAGTTCTTC. As protein: CASSWTESSYNEQFF.

In nucleotides, the CDR3 is TGTGCCAGCAGCTTGACAGGATATAATTCACCCCTCCACTTT. This codes for CASSLTGYNSPLHF. V is TRBV7-2 and J is TRBJ1-6, with a tentative D call TRBD1 (6 bases). This CDR3 is 14 amino acids long. V was pared by 3 bases and J by 4 bases, with 7 bases between. Germline V gives CDR1 SGHTA, CDR2 FQGNSA.

The genes are TRBV7-2 and TRBJ1-3, with D possibly being TRBD1 (5 bases). V lost 5 bases, J lost 1 base, and 12 bases lay in between. This CDR3 is built from 15 residues. The germline V gene has CDR1 SGHTA and CDR2 FQGNSA. CDR3 amino acids: CASSLQGLSGNTIYF. For the CDR3, the DNA is TGTGCCAGCAGCCTCCAGGGTTTATCTGGAAACACCATATATTTT.

The chain carries TRBV19 and TRBJ2-2; 7 nucleotides match TRBD1. With 3 bases clipped from V and 7 bases from J, the junction kept 8 bases outside the gene matches. CDR1 is LNHDA and CDR2 is SQIVND in the germline V gene (reference sequence). The CDR3 runs 15 residues. This chain's CDR3 is CASSIQGHRGGELFF. The CDR3 coding sequence is TGTGCCAGTAGTATTCAGGGACACAGGGGCGGGGAGCTGTTTTTT.

The chain carries TRBV7-2 and TRBJ1-5, with D hard to call. Germline CDR1 is SGHTA and CDR2 is FQGNSA. The CDR3 is 14 residues long. Trimming removed 2 bases from V and 9 bases from J, with 14 bases in between. CDR3 coding DNA: TGTGCCAGCAGCTTACTTCTGGAGTATAGGCCCCAGCATTTT. This codes for CASSLLLEYRPQHF.

In the case of this clone: The germline gene is not matched at one end of the junction; a read error may be the cause. V usage is TRBV5-6 and J usage is TRBJ2-3; D is undetermined. Germline V gene data show CDR1 as SGHDT and CDR2 as YYEEEE. The CDR3 runs 14 residues. CDR3 protein: CASSFLGSRDTQYF. CDR3 nucleotides: TGTGCCAGCAGCTTCTTAGGAAGCAGAGATACGCAGTATTTT.

The chain combines TRBV30 with TRBJ2-5; D gene ambiguous. V lost 0 bases and J lost 1, with 6 bases in between. CDR1 is GTSNPN and CDR2 is SVGIG in the germline V gene (reference sequence). This CDR3 contains 13 residues. The CDR3 nucleotides are TGTGCCTGGAGTGTACTCATCCAAGAGACCCAGTACTTC. As protein: CAWSVLIQETQYF.

This clone was observed a handful of times. The chain has TRBV24-1 and TRBJ1-3, with D maybe TRBD1 (5 bases). CDR1 KGHDR and CDR2 SFDVKD come from the germline V gene. The CDR3 consists of 16 residues. Trimming shortened V by 3 bases and J by 3 bases, and 14 bases separated the two germline ends. CDR3 sequence reads: CATSDSGAEDGNTIYF. CDR3 DNA sequence: TGTGCCACCAGTGATAGTGGGGCCGAGGATGGAAACACCATATATTTT.

The V call is TRBV3-1 (or the pseudogene TRBV3-2), the J call TRBJ2-4; D is unresolved. Trimming took off 2 bases at V and 1 base at J, with 6 bases between the two ends. Germline values: CDR1 LGHDT, CDR2 YNNKEL (reference sequence). The CDR3 has 14 amino acids. CDR3 nucleotide sequence: TGTGCCAGCAGCCAATATGGGGCCAAAAACATTCAGTACTTC. Its translation: CASSQYGAKNIQYF.

This sequence joins TRBV6-5 and TRBJ2-3, with D tentatively TRBD1 (6 bases). Germline V gene data show CDR1 as MNHEY and CDR2 as SVGAGI. CDR3 length: 15 residues. V was cut by 4 bases and J by 5 bases, with 16 bases left in between. CDR3 in amino acids: CASSSGSGVGDTQYF. CDR3 DNA: TGTGCCAGCAGTTCAGGGTCAGGGGTGGGAGATACGCAGTATTTT.

A single count supports this clone. The rearrangement uses TRBV7-2 and TRBJ1-1; D gene uncertain. CDR3 size: 13 residues. Trimming removed 5 bases at V and 0 bases at J, with 7 bases between. Looked up from germline, CDR1 is SGHTA and CDR2 is FQGNSA. The DNA of the CDR3 is TGTGCCAGCAGCGTTACAGTGAACACTGAAGCTTTCTTT. Translated, it gives CASSVTVNTEAFF.